The 10 T cell receptor beta chains below were found in one sample sequenced in a study of blood T cell repertoires in COVID-19 (dated by TCRdb to 2018 to 2021). Library generation was performed with the immunoSEQ multiplex PCR assay. TCRdb obtained this table from immuneACCESS and retained in-frame rearrangements with V and J assigned. These tables miss some clones; where compared with another copy, unresolved V genes account for less than half of the shortfall, and the remainder is unexplained. The sample yields tens of thousands of clones; around 75% were counted once. Approximately 60% of the sample is taken by the ten largest. Sequencing used peripheral blood. These receptors were taken from an elderly man with acute or convalescent COVID-19.

In its sample, this clone was seen a few times. This rearrangement joins TRBV9 to TRBJ1-6; D remains unclear. V was trimmed by 3 bases and J by 7 bases, leaving 11 bases between them. The CDR3 runs to 14 residues. Germline CDR1 SGDLS, CDR2 YYNGEE. CDR3 protein: CASSGGSRNSPLHF. Here the CDR3 DNA reads TGTGCCAGCAGCGGCGGCAGCCGAAATTCACCCCTCCACTTT. Based on the CDR3 plus reference TRBV9 and TRBJ1-6, the full variable domain is DSGVTQTPKHLITATGQRVTLRCSPRSGDLSVYWYQQSLDQGLQFLIQYYNGEERAKGNILERFSAQQFPDLHSELNLSSLELGDSALYFCASSGGSRNSPLHFGNGTRLTVT.

This chain connects TRBV5-4 to TRBJ2-3, with D unclear. V was clipped by 2 bases and J by 0 bases, with 13 bases between them. The CDR3 is 16 residues long. Germline CDR1 is SGHNT and CDR2 is YYREEE (reference sequence). The CDR3 is CASSLWAVSSTDTQYF. The CDR3 region has the DNA TGTGCCAGCAGCTTATGGGCAGTTTCTAGCACAGATACGCAGTATTTT.

This clone has just one count. The chain employs TRBV19 and TRBJ2-7; D might be TRBD1 (5 bases). The germline CDR1 and CDR2 sequences are LNHDA and SQIVND (reference sequence). This CDR3 spans 15 amino acids. Trimming removed 4 bases from V and 3 bases from J, with 16 bases in between. Here the CDR3 reads CASSTTQAGRYEQYF. In nucleotides, the CDR3 is TGTGCCAGTAGTACAACACAGGCCGGCCGCTACGAGCAGTACTTC.

This clone was counted a single time. The chain joins TRBV6-5 to TRBJ1-2, with D unresolved. Trimming took 8 bases from V and 2 from J, leaving 18 bases between them. This CDR3 is built from 15 residues. CDR1 is MNHEY and CDR2 is SVGAGI in the germline V gene. Here the CDR3 reads CASSLEVGSNYGYTF. CDR3 in DNA: TGTGCCAGCTCCCTGGAGGTGGGCTCCAACTATGGCTACACCTTC.

This clone was recorded only once. The V call is TRBV30, the J call TRBJ1-3, with 8 bases that match TRBD1. The CDR3 extends over 14 amino acids. From germline, CDR1 is GTSNPN and CDR2 SVGIG (reference sequence). V was clipped by 0 bases and J by 7 bases; unmatched bases: 5. The DNA of the CDR3 is TGTGCCTGGAGTGTTGGACAGGGTTTCAACACCATATATTTT. As protein: CAWSVGQGFNTIYF.

This clone is medium-sized. The chain links TRBV3-1 (or the pseudogene TRBV3-2) to TRBJ2-1, with 16 bases that match TRBD2. The CDR3 extends over 16 amino acids. Looked up from germline, CDR1 is LGHDT and CDR2 is YNNKEL (reference sequence). V lost 2 bases to trimming and J lost 12 bases; unmatched junction nucleotides: 7. The CDR3 is CASSQLGTSGRAGQFF. In DNA form, the CDR3 reads TGTGCCAGCAGCCAATTGGGGACTAGCGGGAGGGCCGGGCAGTTCTTC.

The gene calls are TRBV18 and TRBJ2-5, with 7 bases that match TRBD1. The length of the CDR3 is 17 residues. The V and J ends lost 0 bases and 1 base, in that order; junction bases with no gene match: 8. From germline, CDR1 is KGHSH and CDR2 LQKENI. The CDR3 reads CASSPPSRGQFQETQYF. DNA for the CDR3: TGTGCCAGCTCACCACCGAGTCGGGGACAGTTCCAAGAGACCCAGTACTTC.

The chain recombines TRBV6-5 with TRBJ2-7, with a possible D match to TRBD2 (6 bases). Trimming took off 2 bases at V and 5 bases at J, with 16 bases between the two ends. There are 15 residues in the CDR3. Germline CDR1 MNHEY, CDR2 SVGAGI. CDR3 residues: CASSYGRSRGNEQYF. CDR3 coding DNA: TGTGCCAGCAGTTACGGGCGGTCCCGGGGGAACGAGCAGTACTTC.

This rearrangement joins TRBV7-2 to TRBJ2-3, with 8 bases lining up with TRBD2. V was pared by 6 bases and J by 4 bases, with 12 bases of the junction left unmatched. From germline, CDR1 is SGHTA and CDR2 FQGNSA. CDR3 length: 16 amino acids. CDR3 loop: CASRHTGTRGSDTQYF. The CDR3 DNA reads TGTGCCAGCAGACACACCGGGACTAGGGGTTCAGATACGCAGTATTTT.

This rearrangement joins TRBV2 to TRBJ1-2; 7 positions match TRBD1. CDR1 and CDR2 (germline): SNHLY, FYNNEI. This CDR3 contains 14 residues. V trimming: 6 bases; J trimming: 1 base; junction bases outside the gene matches: 5. CDR3 loop: CASSPTGNNYGYTF. The CDR3 nucleotides are TGTGCCAGCAGCCCGACAGGGAATAACTATGGCTACACCTTC.